The 14 T cell receptor beta chains below were found in one sample sequenced in a study of vaccination effects on CD4 cells after COVID-19. Sequenced by immunoSEQ multiplex PCR; TCRdb stores in-frame clones only, minus some. The sample carries about 63,000 clones, about 79% recorded once. Expansion of antigen-specific CD4+ T cells with viral peptide pools was carried out by the ViraFEST assay before sequencing. Culturing for about 9 days preceded CD4+ T cell isolation. Vaccinees lacked prior SARS-CoV-2 infection and tested negative for nucleocapsid antibodies. Which antigens these TCRs recognize remains unknown. The starting material was CD4+ T cells from PBMCs cultured with HCoV-OC43 spike peptides, obtained before COVID-19 vaccination. Subset here: HCoV-OC43 spike overlapping peptide pool stimulation. These receptors were collected from a human donor who received a COVID-19 vaccine.

The chain employs TRBV3-1 (or the pseudogene TRBV3-2) and TRBJ2-2; unclear D gene. Germline V CDR1 and CDR2: LGHDT, YNNKEL (reference sequence). Trimming cost V 3 bases and J 0 bases, with 5 bases left between them. The CDR3 is made up of 14 amino acids. The DNA of the CDR3 is TGTGCCAGCAGCCAGTTCTCGAACACCGGGGAGCTGTTTTTT. It specifies CASSQFSNTGELFF.

This chain uses TRBV5-5 with TRBJ2-5; TRBD1 aligns across 7 bases. V dropped 4 bases and J dropped 0; count of bases not matched to a gene: 6. Germline loops: CDR1 SGHKS, CDR2 YYEKEE (reference sequence). The CDR3 length is 15 residues. Written as DNA, the CDR3 is TGTGCCAGCAGCACATACGACAGGGACCAAGAGACCCAGTACTTC. It is translated as CASSTYDRDQETQYF.

The chain is built from TRBV9 and TRBJ2-2; maybe TRBD2 (7 bases). This CDR3 is 16 amino acids long. V lost 4 bases to trimming and J lost 1 base, with 14 bases between them. Germline CDR1 reads SGDLS; CDR2 reads YYNGEE. The CDR3 sequence is CASSPRGTQNTGELFF. The DNA of the CDR3 is TGTGCCAGCAGCCCGCGGGGGACACAGAACACCGGGGAGCTGTTTTTT.

The rearrangement uses TRBV5-1 and TRBJ2-7, with 8 bases fitting TRBD1. This CDR3 is built from 14 residues. V shed 4 bases and J 0 bases; nucleotides not matched to a gene: 3. CDR1 and CDR2 (germline): SGHRS, YFSETQ. CDR3 in DNA: TGCGCCAGCAGCATAACAGGGGGCTCCTACGAGCAGTACGTC. It encodes CASSITGGSYEQYV.

This chain uses TRBV29-1 with TRBJ2-2; D not certain. This CDR3 comprises 14 residues. Trimming took 4 bases from V and 4 from J, leaving 13 bases between them. Germline CDR1 reads SQVTM; CDR2 reads ANQGSEA. The CDR3 sequence is CSVGEGSGTGELFF. The CDR3 DNA reads as TGCAGCGTTGGAGAAGGGTCGGGCACCGGGGAGCTGTTTTTT.

This clone was picked up a small number of times. The CDR3 DNA reads TGTGCCAGCTCACCACCCTCACTGCAGTACACTGAAGCTTTCTTT. Its protein product is CASSPPSLQYTEAFF. This chain links TRBV18 with TRBJ1-1; D uncertain. Germline V lookup: CDR1 KGHSH, CDR2 LQKENI. This CDR3 contains 15 residues. Trimming took off 0 bases at V and 3 bases at J, with 11 bases between the two ends.

This clone was seen just once. The chain is built from TRBV24-1 and TRBJ2-5, with D possibly called TRBD1 or TRBD2 (6 bases each). There are 15 residues in the CDR3. The germline V gene has CDR1 KGHDR and CDR2 SFDVKD. Trimming took 6 bases from V and 2 from J, leaving 15 bases between them. The CDR3: CATSWGAAGQETQYF. CDR3 nucleotides: TGTGCCACCAGTTGGGGGGCAGCCGGACAAGAGACCCAGTACTTC.

The chain joins TRBV6-5 to TRBJ1-1; TRBD1 might be the D (6 bases). This CDR3 is built from 15 residues. The V end lost 7 bases, the J end lost 1 base, and 16 bases lay between the germline ends. In germline, CDR1 is MNHEY, CDR2 SVGAGI. As DNA, the CDR3 is TGTGCCAGCACTGGAGGGGGGTTAAAGAACACTGAAGCTTTCTTT. The encoded protein is CASTGGGLKNTEAFF.

The V and J genes are TRBV19 and TRBJ1-5; no firm D call. V was cut by 5 bases and J by 1 base, with 15 bases left in between. Germline loops: CDR1 LNHDA, CDR2 SQIVND (reference sequence). This CDR3 has 16 residues. CDR3 residues: CASSPAAAGSNQPQHF. DNA for the CDR3: TGTGCCAGTAGTCCCGCGGCAGCGGGAAGCAATCAGCCCCAGCATTTT.

This chain joins TRBV6-1 and TRBJ1-5; TRBD1 matches 7 bases. Losses at the gene ends were 2 bases for V and 2 bases for J; bases not matched to a gene: 3. CDR1 and CDR2 from the germline V gene are MNHNS and SASEGT. The CDR3 extends over 15 amino acids. CDR3 sequence reads: CASSERGLGNQPQHF. In nucleotides, the CDR3 is TGTGCCAGCAGTGAAAGGGGGCTAGGCAATCAGCCCCAGCATTTT.

V usage is TRBV3-1 (or the pseudogene TRBV3-2) and J usage is TRBJ1-6; D is undetermined. Germline values: CDR1 LGHDT, CDR2 YNNKEL (reference sequence). V was pared by 3 bases and J by 7 bases, with 4 bases between. The CDR3 contains 12 residues. The CDR3 loop is CASSHPNSPLHF. The CDR3, as DNA: TGTGCCAGCAGCCACCCAAATTCACCCCTCCACTTT.

This chain links TRBV6-5 with TRBJ2-6; D is ambiguous. The CDR3 runs 15 residues. Germline CDR1 is MNHEY and CDR2 is SVGAGI. The V end was cut by 10 bases, the J end by 4 bases, with 17 bases between. This CDR3 reads CATNNPFTGANVLTF. DNA for the CDR3: TGTGCCACCAACAACCCTTTCACGGGGGCCAACGTCCTGACTTTC.

This chain uses TRBV7-3 with TRBJ2-2; 8 positions agree with TRBD1. Germline loops: CDR1 SGHTA, CDR2 FQGTGA. V shed 5 bases, J shed 6 bases, and the junction held 2 bases outside the gene matches. The CDR3 contains 13 residues. The CDR3 DNA reads TGTGCCAGCAGCGCACAGGGGGCCGGGGAGCTGTTTTTT. Its translation: CASSAQGAGELFF.

This rearrangement joins TRBV5-5 to TRBJ2-7; D is unclear. V was cut by 0 bases and J by 2 bases, with 9 bases left in between. This CDR3 region has 14 residues. Germline V gene sequence: CDR1 SGHKS, CDR2 YYEKEE (reference sequence). The CDR3 nucleotides read TGTGCCAGCAGCTTGGGGCTAGTCGCCTACGAGCAGTACGTC. It encodes CASSLGLVAYEQYV.